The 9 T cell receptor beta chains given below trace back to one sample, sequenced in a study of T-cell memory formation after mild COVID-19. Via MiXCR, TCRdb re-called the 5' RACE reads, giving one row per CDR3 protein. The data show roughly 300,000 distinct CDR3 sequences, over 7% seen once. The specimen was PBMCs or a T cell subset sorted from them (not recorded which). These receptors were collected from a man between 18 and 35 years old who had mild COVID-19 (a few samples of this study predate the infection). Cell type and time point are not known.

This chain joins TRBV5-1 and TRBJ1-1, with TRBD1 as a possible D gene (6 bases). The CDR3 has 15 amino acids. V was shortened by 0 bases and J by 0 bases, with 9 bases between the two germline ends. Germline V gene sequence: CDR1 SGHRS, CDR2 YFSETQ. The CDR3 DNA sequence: TGCGCCAGCAGCTTGGAGGGACATTTGAACACTGAAGCTTTCTTT. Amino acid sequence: CASSLEGHLNTEAFF. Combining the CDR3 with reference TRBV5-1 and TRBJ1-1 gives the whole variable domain KAGVTQTPRYLIKTRGQQVTLSCSPISGHRSVSWYQQTPGQGLQFLFEYFSETQRNKGNFPGRFSGRQFSNSRSEMNVSTLELGDSALYLCASSLEGHLNTEAFFGQGTRLTVV.

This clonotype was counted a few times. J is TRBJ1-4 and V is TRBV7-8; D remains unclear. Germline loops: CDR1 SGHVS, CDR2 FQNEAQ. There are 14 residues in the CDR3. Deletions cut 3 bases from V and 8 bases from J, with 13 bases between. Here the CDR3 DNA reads TGTGCCAGCAGCTTGGGTACTCCCGGAGAAAAACTGTTTTTT. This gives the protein CASSLGTPGEKLFF.

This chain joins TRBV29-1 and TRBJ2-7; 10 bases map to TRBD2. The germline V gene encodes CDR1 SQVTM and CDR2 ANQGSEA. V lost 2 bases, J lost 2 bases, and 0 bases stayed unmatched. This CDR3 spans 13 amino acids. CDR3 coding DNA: TGCAGCGTTGAACTAGCGGGGGCCTACGAGCAGTACGTC. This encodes CSVELAGAYEQYV.

The CDR3 here is CASSQEARGGADTQYF. The CDR3 nucleotides read TGTGCCAGCAGCCAAGAGGCGCGGGGGGGCGCAGATACGCAGTATTTT. The chain couples TRBV4-2 to TRBJ2-3; 9 bases line up with TRBD2. The CDR3 length is 16 residues. V was clipped by 0 bases and J by 4 bases; unmatched bases: 5. Germline loops: CDR1 LGHNA, CDR2 YNFKEQ.

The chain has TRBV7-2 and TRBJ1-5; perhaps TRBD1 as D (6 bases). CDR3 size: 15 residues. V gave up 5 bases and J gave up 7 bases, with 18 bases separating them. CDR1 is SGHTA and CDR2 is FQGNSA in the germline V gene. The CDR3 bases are TGTGCCAGCAGCCCAAGGGGGGGGGCCCACCAGCCCCAGCATTTT. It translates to CASSPRGGAHQPQHF.

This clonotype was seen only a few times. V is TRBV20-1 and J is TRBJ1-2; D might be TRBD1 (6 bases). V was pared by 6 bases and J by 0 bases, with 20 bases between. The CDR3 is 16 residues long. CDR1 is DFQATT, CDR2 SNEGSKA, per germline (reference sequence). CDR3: CSASSSGAGANYGYTF. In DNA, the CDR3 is TGCAGTGCCAGTAGCTCGGGGGCCGGGGCTAACTATGGCTACACCTTC.

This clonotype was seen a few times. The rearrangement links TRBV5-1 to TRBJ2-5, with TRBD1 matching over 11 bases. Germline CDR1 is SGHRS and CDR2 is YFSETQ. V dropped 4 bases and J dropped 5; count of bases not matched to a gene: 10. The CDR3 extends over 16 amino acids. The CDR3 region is CASSQGTGGHIETQYF. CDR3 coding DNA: TGCGCCAGCAGCCAAGGGACAGGGGGTCATATTGAGACCCAGTACTTC.

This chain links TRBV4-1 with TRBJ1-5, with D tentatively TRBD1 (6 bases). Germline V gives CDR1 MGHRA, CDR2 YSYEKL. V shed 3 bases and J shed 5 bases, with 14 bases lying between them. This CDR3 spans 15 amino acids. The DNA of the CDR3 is TGCGCCAGCAGCCATCCCGGGACACGGTATCAGCCCCAGCATTTT. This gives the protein CASSHPGTRYQPQHF.

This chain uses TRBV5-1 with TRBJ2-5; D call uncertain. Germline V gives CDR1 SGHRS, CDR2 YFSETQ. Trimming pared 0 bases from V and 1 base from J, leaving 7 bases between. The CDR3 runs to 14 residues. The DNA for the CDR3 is TGCGCCAGCAGCTTGGACGGTTTCCAAGAGACCCAGTACTTC. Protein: CASSLDGFQETQYF. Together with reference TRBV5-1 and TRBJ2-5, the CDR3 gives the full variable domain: KAGVTQTPRYLIKTRGQQVTLSCSPISGHRSVSWYQQTPGQGLQFLFEYFSETQRNKGNFPGRFSGRQFSNSRSEMNVSTLELGDSALYLCASSLDGFQETQYFGPGTRLLVL.